These 5 T cell receptor beta chains share one sample of origin, sequenced in a study of blood T cells in healthy people across ages. Then a second PCR, running roughly 7 to 11 cycles, was carried out with a sample-barcoded 5' primer and a J-beta primer mix. TCRdb called the 5' RACE reads again in MiXCR, with one record for every CDR3 protein. The data hold about 1.6 million distinct CDR3 sequences, with 34% observed a single time. The sample consisted of blood. The receptors come from a woman in her thirties in good health.

This clonotype was detected only a few times. J is TRBJ2-7 and V is TRBV7-9, with 7 nucleotides matching TRBD1. The CDR3 runs 17 residues. Trimming removed 4 bases from V and 1 base from J; junction bases left unmatched: 13. From germline, CDR1 is SEHNR and CDR2 FQNEAQ (reference sequence). The DNA for the CDR3 is TGTGCCAGCAGCTCCTCTCTGTCCGGGACAGCTTCCTACGAGCAGTACTTC. This gives the protein CASSSSLSGTASYEQYF.

This clonotype has a handful of counts. The chain carries TRBV9 and TRBJ2-3; the D gene is possibly TRBD2 (6 bases). The CDR3 is 17 amino acids. Germline V gene data show CDR1 as SGDLS and CDR2 as YYNGEE. V lost 4 bases and J lost 0, with 18 bases in between. CDR3: CASSPTPAGTSTDTQYF. DNA of the CDR3: TGTGCCAGCAGCCCGACCCCGGCGGGGACTAGCACAGATACGCAGTATTTT.

In this sample, this clonotype turned up a few times. The chain couples TRBV7-3 to TRBJ2-3; tentative D call: TRBD2 (6 bases). The CDR3 is 14 amino acids. The V gene's germline CDR1 is SGHTA and CDR2 FQGTGA. V was clipped by 4 bases and J by 3 bases, with 11 bases between them. The CDR3 reads CASSWMGLTDTQYF. As DNA, the CDR3 is TGTGCCAGCAGCTGGATGGGACTGACAGATACGCAGTATTTT.

The chain links TRBV6-2 or TRBV6-3 to TRBJ2-1; 11 bases align to TRBD2. The CDR3 is 14 residues long. CDR1 MNHEY and CDR2 SVGEGT come from the germline V gene. The V and J ends lost 6 bases and 15 bases, in that order; junction bases with no gene match: 13. The CDR3 loop is CASRYDWLAGGRFF. DNA of the CDR3: TGTGCCAGCAGGTACGATTGGCTAGCGGGGGGCCGGTTCTTC.

This clonotype has a single count. A much larger clone lies a single base off, so this may be a read error. The gene calls are TRBV7-9 and TRBJ2-7; 7 bases agree with TRBD1. The CDR3 extends over 16 amino acids. The germline V gene has CDR1 SEHNR and CDR2 FQNEAQ (reference sequence). Unmatched junction bases numbered 15, after V lost 5 bases and J lost 5 bases. The CDR3, as DNA: TGTGCCAGCAGCCCAAGCGAGGGGGCGCGGACCCACGAGCAGTACTTC. Translation: CASSPSEGARTHEQYF.